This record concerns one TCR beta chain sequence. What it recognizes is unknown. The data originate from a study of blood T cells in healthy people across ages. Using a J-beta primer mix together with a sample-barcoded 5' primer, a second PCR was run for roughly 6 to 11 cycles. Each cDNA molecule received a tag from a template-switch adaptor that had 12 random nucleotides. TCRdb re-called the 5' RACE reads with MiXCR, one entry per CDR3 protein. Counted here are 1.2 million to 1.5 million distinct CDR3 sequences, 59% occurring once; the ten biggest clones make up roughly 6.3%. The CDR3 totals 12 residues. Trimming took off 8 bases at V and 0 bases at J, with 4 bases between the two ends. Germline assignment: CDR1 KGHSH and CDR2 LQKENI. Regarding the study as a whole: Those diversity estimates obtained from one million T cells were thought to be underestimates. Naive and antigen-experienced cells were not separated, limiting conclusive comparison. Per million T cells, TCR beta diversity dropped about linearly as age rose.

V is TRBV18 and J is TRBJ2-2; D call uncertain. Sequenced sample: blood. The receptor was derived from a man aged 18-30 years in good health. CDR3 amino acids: CASATNTGELFF. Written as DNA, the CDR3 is TGTGCCAGCGCAACGAACACCGGGGAGCTGTTTTTT.